This T cell receptor (beta chain) derives from a study of blood T cell repertoires in COVID-19. Study overall: Acute and convalescent COVID-19 samples came from the United States, Italy and Spain.

How the authors handled the data: How many nucleated cells were present was estimated from reference gene primer amplification. The assay was immunoSEQ multiplex PCR, and TCRdb's table has in-frame clones only and misses some. V and J calls and clone size are given by that table; D and trimming were obtained from the DNA. The top ten hold roughly 24% of the sample, which has roughly 170,000 clones, around 90% seen once. This CDR3 has 16 amino acids. Per germline, CDR1 SGHKS and CDR2 YYEKEE (reference sequence). The junction had 12 bases not matched to a gene; V was cut back by 4 bases and J by 8 bases.

The rearrangement uses TRBV5-5 and TRBJ2-1, with 10 bases aligning to TRBD1. Input material: peripheral blood. The receptor comes from a man between 60 and 70 years old with acute or convalescent COVID-19. The CDR3 here is CASSQGQGTRMDEQFF. The CDR3 DNA reads TGTGCCAGCAGCCAGGGACAGGGGACGAGGATGGATGAGCAGTTCTTC. Drawing the rest from reference TRBV5-5 and TRBJ2-1, the complete variable domain is DAGVTQSPTHLIKTRGQQVTLRCSPISGHKSVSWYQQVLGQGPQFIFQYYEKEERGRGNFPDRFSARQFPNYSSELNVNALLLGDSALYLCASSQGQGTRMDEQFFGPGTRLTVL.